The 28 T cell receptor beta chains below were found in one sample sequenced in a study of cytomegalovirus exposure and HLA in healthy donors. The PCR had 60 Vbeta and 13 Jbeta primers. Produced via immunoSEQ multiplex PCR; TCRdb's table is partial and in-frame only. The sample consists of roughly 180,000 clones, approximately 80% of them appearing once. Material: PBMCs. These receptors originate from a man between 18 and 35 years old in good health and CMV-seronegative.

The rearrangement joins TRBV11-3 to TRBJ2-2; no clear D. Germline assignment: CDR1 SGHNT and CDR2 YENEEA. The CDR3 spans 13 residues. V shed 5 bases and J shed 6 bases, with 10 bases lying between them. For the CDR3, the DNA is TGTGCCAGCAGCACAGATACCCCCGGGGAGCTGTTTTTT. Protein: CASSTDTPGELFF. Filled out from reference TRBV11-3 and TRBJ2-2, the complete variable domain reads EAGVVQSPRYKIIEKKQPVAFWCNPISGHNTLYWYLQNLGQGPELLIRYENEEAVDDSQLPKDRFSAERLKGVDSTLKIQPAELGDSAVYLCASSTDTPGELFFGEGSRLTVL.

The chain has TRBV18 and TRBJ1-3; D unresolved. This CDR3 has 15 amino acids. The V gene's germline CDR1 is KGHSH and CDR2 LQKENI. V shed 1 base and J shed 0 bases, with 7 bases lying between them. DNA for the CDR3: TGTGCCAGCTCACCACAGCGGAACTCTGGAAACACCATATATTTT. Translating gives CASSPQRNSGNTIYF. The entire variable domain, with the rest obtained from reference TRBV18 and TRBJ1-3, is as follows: NAGVMQNPRHLVRRRGQEARLRCSPMKGHSHVYWYRQLPEEGLKFMVYLQKENIIDESGMPKERFSAEFPKEGPSILRIQQVVRGDSAAYFCASSPQRNSGNTIYFGEGSWLTVV.

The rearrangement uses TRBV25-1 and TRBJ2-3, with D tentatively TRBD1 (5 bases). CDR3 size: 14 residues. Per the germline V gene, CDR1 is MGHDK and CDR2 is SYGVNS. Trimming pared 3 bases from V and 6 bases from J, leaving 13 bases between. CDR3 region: CASSDRAASDTQYF. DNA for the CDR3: TGTGCCAGCAGTGACAGGGCCGCATCGGATACGCAGTATTTT.

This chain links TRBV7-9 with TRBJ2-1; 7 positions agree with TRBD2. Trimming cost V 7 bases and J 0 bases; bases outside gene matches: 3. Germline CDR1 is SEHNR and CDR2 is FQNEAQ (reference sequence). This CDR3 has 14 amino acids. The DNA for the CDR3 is TGTGCCAGCAACGGCGGGAGCTCCTACAATGAGCAGTTCTTC. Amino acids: CASNGGSSYNEQFF.

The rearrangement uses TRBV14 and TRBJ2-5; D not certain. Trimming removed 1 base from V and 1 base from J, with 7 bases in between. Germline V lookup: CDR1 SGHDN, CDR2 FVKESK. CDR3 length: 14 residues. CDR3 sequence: CASSQGLIQETQYF. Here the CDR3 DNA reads TGTGCCAGCAGCCAAGGGCTTATCCAAGAGACCCAGTACTTC.

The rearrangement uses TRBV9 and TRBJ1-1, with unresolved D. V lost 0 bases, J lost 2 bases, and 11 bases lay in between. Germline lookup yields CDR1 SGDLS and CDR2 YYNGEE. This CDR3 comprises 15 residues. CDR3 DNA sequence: TGTGCCAGCAGCGTAGGGGGAGCTACAAACACTGAAGCTTTCTTT. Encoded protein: CASSVGGATNTEAFF.

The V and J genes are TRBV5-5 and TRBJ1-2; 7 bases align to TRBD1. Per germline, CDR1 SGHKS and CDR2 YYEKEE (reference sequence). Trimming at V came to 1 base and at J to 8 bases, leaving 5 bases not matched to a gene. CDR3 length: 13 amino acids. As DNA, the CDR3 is TGTGCCAGCAGCTTGCAGGGGGTAAGCGGCTACACCTTC. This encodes CASSLQGVSGYTF.

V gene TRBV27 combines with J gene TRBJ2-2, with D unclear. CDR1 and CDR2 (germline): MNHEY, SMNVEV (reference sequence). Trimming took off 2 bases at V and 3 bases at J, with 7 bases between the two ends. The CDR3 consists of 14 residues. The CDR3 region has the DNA TGTGCCAGCAGTTTACTACAGTACACCGGGGAGCTGTTTTTT. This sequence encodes CASSLLQYTGELFF.

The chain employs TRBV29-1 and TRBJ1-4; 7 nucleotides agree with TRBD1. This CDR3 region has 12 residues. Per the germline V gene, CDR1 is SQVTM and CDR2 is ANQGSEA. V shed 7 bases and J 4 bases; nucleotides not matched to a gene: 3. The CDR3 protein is CSAGQVNEKLFF. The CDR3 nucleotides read TGCAGCGCCGGACAGGTTAATGAAAAACTGTTTTTT.

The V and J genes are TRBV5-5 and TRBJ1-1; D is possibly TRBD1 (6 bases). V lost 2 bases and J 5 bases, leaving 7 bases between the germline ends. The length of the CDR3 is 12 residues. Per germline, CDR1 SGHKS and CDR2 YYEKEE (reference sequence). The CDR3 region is CASSLTGTEAFF. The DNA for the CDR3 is TGTGCCAGCAGCTTAACAGGGACTGAAGCTTTCTTT. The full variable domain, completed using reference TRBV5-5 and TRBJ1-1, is DAGVTQSPTHLIKTRGQQVTLRCSPISGHKSVSWYQQVLGQGPQFIFQYYEKEERGRGNFPDRFSARQFPNYSSELNVNALLLGDSALYLCASSLTGTEAFFGQGTRLTVV.

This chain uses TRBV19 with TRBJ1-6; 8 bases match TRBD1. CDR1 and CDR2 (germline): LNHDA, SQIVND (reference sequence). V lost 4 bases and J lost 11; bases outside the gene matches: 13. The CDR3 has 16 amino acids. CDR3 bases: TGTGCCAGTAGTAGTCCAGGACAGGGTGGTCCCCCACCCCTCCACTTT. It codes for CASSSPGQGGPPPLHF.

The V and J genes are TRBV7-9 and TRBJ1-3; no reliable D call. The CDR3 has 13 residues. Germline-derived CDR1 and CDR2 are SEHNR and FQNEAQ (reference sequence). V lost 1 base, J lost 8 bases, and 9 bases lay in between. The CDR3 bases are TGTGCCAGCAGCTTAGAACATCAGGACACCATATATTTT. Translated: CASSLEHQDTIYF.

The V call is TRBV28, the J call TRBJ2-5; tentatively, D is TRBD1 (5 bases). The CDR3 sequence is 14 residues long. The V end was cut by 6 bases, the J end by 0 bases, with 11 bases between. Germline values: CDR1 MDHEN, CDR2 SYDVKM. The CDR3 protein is CASRLSGYQETQYF. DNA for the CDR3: TGTGCCAGCAGGCTCTCAGGGTACCAAGAGACCCAGTACTTC. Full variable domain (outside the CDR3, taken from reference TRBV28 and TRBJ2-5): DVKVTQSSRYLVKRTGEKVFLECVQDMDHENMFWYRQDPGLGLRLIYFSYDVKMKEKGDIPEGYSVSREKKERFSLILESASTNQTSMYLCASRLSGYQETQYFGPGTRLLVL.

CDR3 amino acids: CASSWAGSYEQYF. The CDR3 nucleotides are TGTGCCAGCAGTTGGGCAGGTTCCTACGAGCAGTACTTC. This chain joins TRBV27 and TRBJ2-7; D uncertain. Germline lookup yields CDR1 MNHEY and CDR2 SMNVEV (reference sequence). V lost 4 bases to trimming and J lost 1 base, with 8 bases between them. The length of the CDR3 is 13 residues.

For the CDR3, the DNA is TGTGCCACCTTTTTTCCGGGACTAGCCTCCAATGAGCAGTTCTTC. Its translation: CATFFPGLASNEQFF. The chain combines TRBV28 with TRBJ2-1, with 9 bases matching TRBD2. The CDR3 loop spans 15 amino acids. V trimming: 10 bases; J trimming: 6 bases; junction bases outside the gene matches: 13. The germline V gene has CDR1 MDHEN and CDR2 SYDVKM. The full variable domain, in which reference TRBV28 and TRBJ2-1 provide the parts outside the CDR3, is DVKVTQSSRYLVKRTGEKVFLECVQDMDHENMFWYRQDPGLGLRLIYFSYDVKMKEKGDIPEGYSVSREKKERFSLILESASTNQTSMYLCATFFPGLASNEQFFGPGTRLTVL.

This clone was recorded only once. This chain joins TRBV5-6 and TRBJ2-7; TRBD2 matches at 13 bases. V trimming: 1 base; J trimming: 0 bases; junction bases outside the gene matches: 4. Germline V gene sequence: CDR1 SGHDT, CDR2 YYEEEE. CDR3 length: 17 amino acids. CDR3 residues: CASSLSGLAGFSYEQYF. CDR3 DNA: TGTGCCAGCAGCTTGTCGGGACTAGCGGGGTTCTCCTACGAGCAGTACTTC.

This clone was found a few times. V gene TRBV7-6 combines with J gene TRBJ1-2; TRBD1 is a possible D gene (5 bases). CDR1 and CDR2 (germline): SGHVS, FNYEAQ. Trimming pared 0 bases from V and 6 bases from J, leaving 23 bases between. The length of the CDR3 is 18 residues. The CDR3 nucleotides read TGTGCCAGCAGCTTAGCGACCGGGGGAGCCATTGGGGGGGATGGCTACACCTTC. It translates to CASSLATGGAIGGDGYTF.

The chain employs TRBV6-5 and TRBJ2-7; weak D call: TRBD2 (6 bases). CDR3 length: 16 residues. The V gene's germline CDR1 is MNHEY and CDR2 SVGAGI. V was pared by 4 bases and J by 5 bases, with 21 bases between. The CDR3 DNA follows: TGTGCCAGCAGTTTGAGACCTTCCGGGAGATCCGACGAGCAGTACTTC. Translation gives CASSLRPSGRSDEQYF.

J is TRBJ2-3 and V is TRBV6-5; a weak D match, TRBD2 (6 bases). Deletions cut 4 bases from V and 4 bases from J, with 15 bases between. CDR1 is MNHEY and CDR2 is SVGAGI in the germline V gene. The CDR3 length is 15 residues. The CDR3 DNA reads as TGTGCCAGCAGTTTTTCCCGCTGGGAGGCAGATACGCAGTATTTT. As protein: CASSFSRWEADTQYF.

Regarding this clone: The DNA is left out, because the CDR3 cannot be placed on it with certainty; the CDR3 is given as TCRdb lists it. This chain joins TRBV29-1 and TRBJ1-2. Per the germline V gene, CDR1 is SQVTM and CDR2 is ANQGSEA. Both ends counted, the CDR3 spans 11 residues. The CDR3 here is CSAAQNYGCTF.

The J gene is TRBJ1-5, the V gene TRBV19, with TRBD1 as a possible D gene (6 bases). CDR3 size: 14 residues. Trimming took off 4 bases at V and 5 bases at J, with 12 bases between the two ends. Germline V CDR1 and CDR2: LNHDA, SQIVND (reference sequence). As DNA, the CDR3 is TGTGCCAGTAGTACCTGGGACATTGATCAGCCCCAGCATTTT. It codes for CASSTWDIDQPQHF.

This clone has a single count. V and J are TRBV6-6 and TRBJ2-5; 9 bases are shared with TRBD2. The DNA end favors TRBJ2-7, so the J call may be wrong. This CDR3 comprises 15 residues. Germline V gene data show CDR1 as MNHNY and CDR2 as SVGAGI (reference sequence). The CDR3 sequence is CASSYSLAGEGEQYF. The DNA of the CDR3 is TGTGCCAGCAGTTACTCTTTAGCGGGGGAGGGCGAGCAGTACTTC.

CDR3 DNA sequence: TGTGCCATCAGTGATCATACTAGCGGGAGTTCTTTGACAGGCAATGAGCAGTTCTTC. Its translation: CAISDHTSGSSLTGNEQFF. The genes are TRBV10-3 and TRBJ2-1, with TRBD2 matching over 11 bases. The CDR3 consists of 19 residues. Germline trimming cut 3 bases from V and 6 bases from J; bases unmatched to any gene: 16. The germline gives CDR1 ENHRY, CDR2 SYGVKD.

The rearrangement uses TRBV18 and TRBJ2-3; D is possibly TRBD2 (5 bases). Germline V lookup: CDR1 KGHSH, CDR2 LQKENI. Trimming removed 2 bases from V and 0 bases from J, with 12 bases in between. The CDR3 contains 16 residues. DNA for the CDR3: TGTGCCAGCTCACCAGCAGCGGAACTCAGCACAGATACGCAGTATTTT. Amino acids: CASSPAAELSTDTQYF.

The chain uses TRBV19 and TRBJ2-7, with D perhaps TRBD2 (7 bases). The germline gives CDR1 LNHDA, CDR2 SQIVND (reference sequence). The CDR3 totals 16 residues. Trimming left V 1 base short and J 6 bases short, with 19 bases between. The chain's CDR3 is CASSIGAGALLREQYF. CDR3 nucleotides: TGTGCCAGTAGTATAGGGGCGGGGGCATTGCTACGCGAGCAGTACTTC.

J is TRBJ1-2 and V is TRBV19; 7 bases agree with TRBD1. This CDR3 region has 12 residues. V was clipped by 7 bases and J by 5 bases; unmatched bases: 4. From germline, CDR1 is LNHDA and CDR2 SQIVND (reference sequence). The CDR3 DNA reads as TGTGCCAGTACTGACAGGGAGTATGGCTACACCTTC. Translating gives CASTDREYGYTF.

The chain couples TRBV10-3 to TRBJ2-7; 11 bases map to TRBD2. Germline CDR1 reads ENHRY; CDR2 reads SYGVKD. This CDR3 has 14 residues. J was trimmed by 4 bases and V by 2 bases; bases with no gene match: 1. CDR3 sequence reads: CAISETSGSYEQYF. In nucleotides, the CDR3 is TGTGCCATCAGTGAGACTAGCGGGAGTTACGAGCAGTACTTC.

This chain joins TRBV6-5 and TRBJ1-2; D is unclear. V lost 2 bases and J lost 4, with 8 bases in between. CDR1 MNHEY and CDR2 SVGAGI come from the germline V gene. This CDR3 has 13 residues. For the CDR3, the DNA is TGTGCCAGCAGTTACCTGAGATTCTATGGCTACACCTTC. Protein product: CASSYLRFYGYTF.